This is a list of T cell receptor beta chains from one sample in a study of T cell repertoires in cytomegalovirus infection. Each CDR3 protein gets one entry after TCRdb re-called the reads with MiXCR. This table holds 350,000 to 450,000 distinct CDR3 sequences, around 18% found once. The specimen was PBMCs. Receptors were obtained from a human donor in good health (CMV status not recorded). Some clones in this sample may be carry-over from other donors' samples. The CDR3 runs from the conserved cysteine through the conserved F or W. A D gene is named only where the DNA matches it firmly. Expanded clones are given a class, and other clones once, few, many or no size at all.

V gene	J gene	D gene	clone size	CDR3 DNA	CDR3 protein
TRBV14	TRBJ2-1	-	-	TGTGCCAGCAGCCAAGTGGAAGGGTACTACAATGAGCAGTTCTTC	CASSQVEGYYNEQFF
TRBV11-2	TRBJ1-1	-	few	TGTGCCAGCAGCTTAGGAGCGGGACCGATAGAAGAAGCTTTCTTT	CASSLGAGPIEEAFF
TRBV11-3	TRBJ2-1	TRBD2	many	TGTGCCAGCAGCTTAAGCGGGGAATCCTACAATGAGCAGTTCTTC	CASSLSGESYNEQFF
TRBV19	TRBJ1-2	TRBD1	-	TGTGCCAGTAGTACCCGGGACAGCAACTATGGCTACACCTTC	CASSTRDSNYGYTF
TRBV20-1	TRBJ2-7	TRBD1	many	TGCAGTGCTGGGGACAGGGGCGAGCAGTACTTC	CSAGDRGEQYF
TRBV4-2	TRBJ1-3	-	-	TGTGCCAGCAGCCACCCCCGGACCGACTCTGGAAACACCATATATTTT	CASSHPRTDSGNTIYF
TRBV7-9	TRBJ2-7	TRBD2	-	TGTGCCAGCAGCTTAGAAAGGGTTAGCGGGTACTCCTACGAGCAGTACTTC	CASSLERVSGYSYEQYF
TRBV11-2	TRBJ2-5	TRBD2	-	TGTGCCAGCAGCTCCTGGGGCGGGAGGCAAGAGACCCAGTACTTC	CASSSWGGRQETQYF
TRBV2	TRBJ1-1	-	few	TGTGCCAGCATCAGTACACGGGCTGAAGCTTTCTTT	CASISTRAEAFF
TRBV15	TRBJ1-5	-	-	TGTGCCACCAGCAGAGTGGGCCTCGAGGTTTTCAATCAGCCCCAGCATTTT	CATSRVGLEVFNQPQHF
TRBV7-2	TRBJ1-2	TRBD1	-	TGTGCCAGCAGCTTAGTTCCAACAGGGGGAGGCTACACCTTC	CASSLVPTGGGYTF
TRBV6-1	TRBJ2-2	TRBD2	few	TGTGCCAGCAGCGGACTAGCGGGAGGCTCCGGGGAGCTGTTTTTT	CASSGLAGGSGELFF
TRBV20-1	TRBJ2-5	-	-	TGCAGTGCTAGAGTGGAGGGAGGAGTACAAGAGACCCAGTACTTC	CSARVEGGVQETQYF
TRBV27	TRBJ1-5	-	many	TGTGCCAGCAGTTTATCGAGGCCGGGCCAGGGACGTCAGCCCCAGCATTTT	CASSLSRPGQGRQPQHF
TRBV28	TRBJ1-3	-	-	TGTGCCACCACAGGTTTCTCTGGAAACACCATATATTTT	CATTGFSGNTIYF
TRBV27	TRBJ2-4	-	-	TGTGCCAGCAAGGGCCTAAAAAACATTCAGTACTTC	CASKGLKNIQYF
TRBV6-1	TRBJ2-7	TRBD1	-	TGTGCCAGCACCAAAGGGACAGGGACCTACGAGCAGTACTTC	CASTKGTGTYEQYF
TRBV2	TRBJ2-5	-	few	TGTGCCAGCACCGGGGGCAGGGCGGGCGAGACCCAGTACTTC	CASTGGRAGETQYF
TRBV6-6	TRBJ2-7	-	many	TGTGCCAGCAGTCCCTATTCAGGCAGGTCCTCCGAGCAGTACTTC	CASSPYSGRSSEQYF
TRBV6-5	TRBJ1-1	-	-	TGTGCCAGCAGTTACCAGGGATTCAACACTGAAGCTTTCTTT	CASSYQGFNTEAFF
TRBV12-3/TRBV12-4	TRBJ2-4	TRBD1	few	TGTGCCAGCAGTGCCTTCGGCCTGACAGGGATAAAAAACATTCAGTACTTC	CASSAFGLTGIKNIQYF
TRBV6-1	TRBJ1-5	-	many	TGTGCCAGCATCTATGCCTCCGATCAGCCCCAGCATTTT	CASIYASDQPQHF
TRBV20-1	TRBJ2-3	-	-	TGCAGTGCTAGTCTCCTTACCGGAACGCAGTATTTT	CSASLLTGTQYF
TRBV20-1	TRBJ1-1	TRBD1	few	TGCAGTGCTAGGGCATCGGGGGGCAGGGGGCCGTCCACTGAAGCTTTCTTT	CSARASGGRGPSTEAFF
TRBV2	TRBJ2-1	TRBD2	many	TGTGCCAGCAGGGTGGCGGGGGATGAGCAGTTCTTC	CASRVAGDEQFF
TRBV25-1	TRBJ2-3	-	-	TGTGCCAGCAGTGCCCCCCAGCCGGGAGTGAAAACAGATACGCAGTATTTT	CASSAPQPGVKTDTQYF
TRBV12-3/TRBV12-4	TRBJ2-5	TRBD2	few	TGTGCCAGCAGTTCGGGACTAGCGGGAGCTGGGACCCTCAACGAGACCCAGTACTTC	CASSSGLAGAGTLNETQYF
TRBV7-9	TRBJ2-2	-	-	TGTGCCAGCAGCTTCCCCCCCCGAGGCGGGGAGCTGTTTTTT	CASSFPPRGGELFF
TRBV20-1	TRBJ1-6	-	few	TGCAGTGCTAGGAAAGGGATAAGGTCACCCCTCCACTTT	CSARKGIRSPLHF
TRBV5-1	TRBJ1-2	-	-	TGCGCCAGCAGCTTTACCGGGGGGGGCGGCTATGGCTACACCTTC	CASSFTGGGGYGYTF